What follows is one T cell receptor beta chain and its context. Antigen unknown. The data are from a study of T cell responses to AZD1222 COVID-19 vaccine. The overall study: Second-dose groups at about 4 or about 12 weeks were pooled. Findings of the study overall: Rises in breadth and depth of Spike-specific TCRs came after two AZD1222 doses. Clonal diversity was possibly underestimated, and the donors were mostly white British, with more females. As reported, nearly half of all spike-specific TCRs target variant regions that are unmutated.

CDR1 is LNHNV, CDR2 YYDKDF, per germline (reference sequence). Trimming pared 1 base from V and 0 bases from J, leaving 6 bases between. The CDR3 covers 14 residues. The protocol was immunoSEQ multiplex PCR, while the TCRdb copy is restricted to in-frame clones and leaves out a portion. Here the sample spans 90,000 to 100,000 clones, nearly 90% being singletons. Here the sequenced sample was peripheral blood, taken on day 0 of AZD1222 vaccination. The rearrangement uses TRBV15 and TRBJ2-5, with D unclear. This clonotype was sampled from an adult in good health. CDR3 nucleotide sequence: TGTGCCACCAGCAGAGGAACGTACCAAGAGACCCAGTACTTC. Translated, it gives CATSRGTYQETQYF.